Included here is one TCR beta chain sequence, with context. These data are taken from a study of cytomegalovirus exposure and HLA in healthy donors. V gave up 6 bases and J gave up 6 bases; unmatched junction bases: 6. Germline values: CDR1 SGHTA, CDR2 FQGTGA. CDR3 size: 14 residues. The PCR made use of 60 Vbeta and 13 Jbeta primers. Libraries were prepared by immunoSEQ multiplex PCR; TCRdb keeps only in-frame clonotypes and omits some of them. The profile covers around 200,000 clones, with around 80% appearing a single time and around 1.7% taken by the ten largest. This clonotype originated in a man aged 50-59 years in good health and CMV-seronegative. This chain connects TRBV7-3 to TRBJ2-1, with 9 bases identical to TRBD2. Sequenced input: PBMCs. CDR3 sequence reads: CASRIAGAGNEQFF. Here the CDR3 DNA reads TGTGCCAGCAGGATAGCGGGAGCAGGCAATGAGCAGTTCTTC.